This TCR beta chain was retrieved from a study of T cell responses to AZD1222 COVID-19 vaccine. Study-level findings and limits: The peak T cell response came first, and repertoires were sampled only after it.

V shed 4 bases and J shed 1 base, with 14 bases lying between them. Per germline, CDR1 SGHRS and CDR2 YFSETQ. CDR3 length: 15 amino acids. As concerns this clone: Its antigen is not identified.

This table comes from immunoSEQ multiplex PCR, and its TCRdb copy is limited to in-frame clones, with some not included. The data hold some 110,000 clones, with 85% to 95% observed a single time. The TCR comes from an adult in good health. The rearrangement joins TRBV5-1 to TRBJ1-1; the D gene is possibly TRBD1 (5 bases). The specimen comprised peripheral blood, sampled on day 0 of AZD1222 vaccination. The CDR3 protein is CASSLPGVPNTEAFF. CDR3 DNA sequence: TGCGCCAGCAGCCTACCGGGGGTCCCGAACACTGAAGCTTTCTTT.